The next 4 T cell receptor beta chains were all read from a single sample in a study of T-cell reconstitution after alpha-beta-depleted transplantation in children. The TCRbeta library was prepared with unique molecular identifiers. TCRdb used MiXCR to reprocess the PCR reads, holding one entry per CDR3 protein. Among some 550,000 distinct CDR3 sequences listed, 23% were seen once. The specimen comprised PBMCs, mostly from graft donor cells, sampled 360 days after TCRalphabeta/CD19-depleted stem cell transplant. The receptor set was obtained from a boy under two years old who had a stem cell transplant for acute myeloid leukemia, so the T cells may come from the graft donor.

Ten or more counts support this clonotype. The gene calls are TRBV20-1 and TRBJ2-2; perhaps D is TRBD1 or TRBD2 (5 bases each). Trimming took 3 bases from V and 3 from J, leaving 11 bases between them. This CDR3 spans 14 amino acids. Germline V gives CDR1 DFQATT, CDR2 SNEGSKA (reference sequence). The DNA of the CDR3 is TGCAGTGCTAGCCGGGGCGCCGACACCGGGGAGCTGTTTTTT. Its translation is CSASRGADTGELFF.

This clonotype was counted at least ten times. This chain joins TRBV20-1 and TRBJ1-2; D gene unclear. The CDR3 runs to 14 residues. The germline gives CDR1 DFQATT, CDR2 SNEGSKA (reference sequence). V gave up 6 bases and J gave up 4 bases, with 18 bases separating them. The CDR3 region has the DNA TGCAGTGCAGAACCGGGATGGTTCTTCTATGGCTACACCTTC. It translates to CSAEPGWFFYGYTF.

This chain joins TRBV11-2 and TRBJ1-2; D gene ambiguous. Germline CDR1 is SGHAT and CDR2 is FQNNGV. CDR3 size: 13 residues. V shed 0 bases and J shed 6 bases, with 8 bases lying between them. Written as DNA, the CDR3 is TGTGCCAGCAGCTTAGATCCGCGTGATGGCTACACCTTC. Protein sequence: CASSLDPRDGYTF. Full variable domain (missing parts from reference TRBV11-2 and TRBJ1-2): EAGVAQSPRYKIIEKRQSVAFWCNPISGHATLYWYQQILGQGPKLLIQFQNNGVVDDSQLPKDRFSAERLKGVDSTLKIQPAKLEDSAVYLCASSLDPRDGYTFGSGTRLTVV.

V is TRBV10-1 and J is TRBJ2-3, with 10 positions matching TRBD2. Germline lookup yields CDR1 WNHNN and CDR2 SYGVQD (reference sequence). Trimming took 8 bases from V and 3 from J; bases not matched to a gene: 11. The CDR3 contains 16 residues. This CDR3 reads CASPPLAGLSTDTQYF. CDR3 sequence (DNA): TGCGCCAGCCCCCCACTAGCGGGGCTATCTACAGATACGCAGTATTTT.